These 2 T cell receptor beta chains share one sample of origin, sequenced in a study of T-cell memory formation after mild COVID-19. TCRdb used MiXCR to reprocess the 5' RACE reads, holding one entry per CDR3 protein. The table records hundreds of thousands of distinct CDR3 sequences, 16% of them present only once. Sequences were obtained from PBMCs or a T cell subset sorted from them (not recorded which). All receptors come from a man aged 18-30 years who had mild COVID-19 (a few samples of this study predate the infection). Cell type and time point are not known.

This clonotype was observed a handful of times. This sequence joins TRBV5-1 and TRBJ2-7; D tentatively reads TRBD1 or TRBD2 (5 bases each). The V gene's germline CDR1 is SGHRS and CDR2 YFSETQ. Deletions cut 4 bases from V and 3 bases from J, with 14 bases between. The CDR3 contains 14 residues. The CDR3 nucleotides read TGCGCCAGCAGCAGGGACCAAAACCTCTACGAGCAGTACTTC. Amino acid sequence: CASSRDQNLYEQYF.

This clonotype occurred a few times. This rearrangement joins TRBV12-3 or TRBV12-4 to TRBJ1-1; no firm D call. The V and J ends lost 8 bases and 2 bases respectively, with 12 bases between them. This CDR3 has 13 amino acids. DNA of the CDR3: TGTGCCAGCCACCGGGGAATTAACACTGAAGCTTTCTTT. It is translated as CASHRGINTEAFF.